This T cell receptor (beta chain) was identified in a study of human T cells and chemical hapten exposure. Study-wide context: Investigators sensitized around 2 cm by around 2 cm of upper inner arm skin with 2% DPC.

Library preparation tagged each individual cDNA molecule with a unique molecular identifier. TCRdb fed the RACE reads into MiXCR, producing one record per CDR3 protein. The top ten hold 1.3% of the sample, which has around 82,000 distinct CDR3 sequences, approximately 6.6% seen once. The time point was: patch test 2, 6 weeks after DPC sensitization. Treatment denoted: therapeutic diphenylcyclopropenone sensitization with weekly scalp DPC. Venepuncture was done earlier than the placement of each patch test. This clonotype was seen many times. What it binds is unknown. This CDR3 comprises 12 residues. The germline V gene has CDR1 MDHEN and CDR2 SYDVKM. V was clipped by 4 bases and J by 5 bases, with 5 bases between them. General study results and limits: The study found expanded TCRs formed significantly more large CDR3 similarity clusters than controls.

The sequence came from a woman in her 30s with alopecia areata. Some clones in this sample may be carry-over from other donors' samples. The chain combines TRBV28 with TRBJ2-2, with D uncertain. Specimen: whole blood, collected in connection with sensitization to the hapten diphenylcyclopropenone (DPC). CDR3 sequence (DNA): TGTGCCAGCAGTTATCAGACCGGGGAGCTGTTTTTT. Translating gives CASSYQTGELFF.